This record concerns one T cell receptor (beta chain) sequence. TCRdb re-called the RT-PCR reads through MiXCR, storing one row per CDR3 protein. The sample has around 150,000 distinct CDR3 sequences; approximately 11% are singletons. The data were taken from a study of response to subunit inactivated influenza vaccine. The length of the CDR3 is 16 residues. In germline, CDR1 is SGDLS, CDR2 YYNGEE. V lost 3 bases and J lost 0, with 10 bases in between. The sample was non-naive T cells sorted from PBMCs, taken about 40 days after vaccination. This sequence originates from a man over 45 who received an inactivated influenza vaccine. This chain joins TRBV9 and TRBJ2-6; possible D gene TRBD1, 6 bases. CDR3 region: CASSEGVLSGANVLTF. As DNA, the CDR3 is TGTGCCAGCAGCGAGGGGGTGCTCTCTGGGGCCAACGTCCTGACTTTC.